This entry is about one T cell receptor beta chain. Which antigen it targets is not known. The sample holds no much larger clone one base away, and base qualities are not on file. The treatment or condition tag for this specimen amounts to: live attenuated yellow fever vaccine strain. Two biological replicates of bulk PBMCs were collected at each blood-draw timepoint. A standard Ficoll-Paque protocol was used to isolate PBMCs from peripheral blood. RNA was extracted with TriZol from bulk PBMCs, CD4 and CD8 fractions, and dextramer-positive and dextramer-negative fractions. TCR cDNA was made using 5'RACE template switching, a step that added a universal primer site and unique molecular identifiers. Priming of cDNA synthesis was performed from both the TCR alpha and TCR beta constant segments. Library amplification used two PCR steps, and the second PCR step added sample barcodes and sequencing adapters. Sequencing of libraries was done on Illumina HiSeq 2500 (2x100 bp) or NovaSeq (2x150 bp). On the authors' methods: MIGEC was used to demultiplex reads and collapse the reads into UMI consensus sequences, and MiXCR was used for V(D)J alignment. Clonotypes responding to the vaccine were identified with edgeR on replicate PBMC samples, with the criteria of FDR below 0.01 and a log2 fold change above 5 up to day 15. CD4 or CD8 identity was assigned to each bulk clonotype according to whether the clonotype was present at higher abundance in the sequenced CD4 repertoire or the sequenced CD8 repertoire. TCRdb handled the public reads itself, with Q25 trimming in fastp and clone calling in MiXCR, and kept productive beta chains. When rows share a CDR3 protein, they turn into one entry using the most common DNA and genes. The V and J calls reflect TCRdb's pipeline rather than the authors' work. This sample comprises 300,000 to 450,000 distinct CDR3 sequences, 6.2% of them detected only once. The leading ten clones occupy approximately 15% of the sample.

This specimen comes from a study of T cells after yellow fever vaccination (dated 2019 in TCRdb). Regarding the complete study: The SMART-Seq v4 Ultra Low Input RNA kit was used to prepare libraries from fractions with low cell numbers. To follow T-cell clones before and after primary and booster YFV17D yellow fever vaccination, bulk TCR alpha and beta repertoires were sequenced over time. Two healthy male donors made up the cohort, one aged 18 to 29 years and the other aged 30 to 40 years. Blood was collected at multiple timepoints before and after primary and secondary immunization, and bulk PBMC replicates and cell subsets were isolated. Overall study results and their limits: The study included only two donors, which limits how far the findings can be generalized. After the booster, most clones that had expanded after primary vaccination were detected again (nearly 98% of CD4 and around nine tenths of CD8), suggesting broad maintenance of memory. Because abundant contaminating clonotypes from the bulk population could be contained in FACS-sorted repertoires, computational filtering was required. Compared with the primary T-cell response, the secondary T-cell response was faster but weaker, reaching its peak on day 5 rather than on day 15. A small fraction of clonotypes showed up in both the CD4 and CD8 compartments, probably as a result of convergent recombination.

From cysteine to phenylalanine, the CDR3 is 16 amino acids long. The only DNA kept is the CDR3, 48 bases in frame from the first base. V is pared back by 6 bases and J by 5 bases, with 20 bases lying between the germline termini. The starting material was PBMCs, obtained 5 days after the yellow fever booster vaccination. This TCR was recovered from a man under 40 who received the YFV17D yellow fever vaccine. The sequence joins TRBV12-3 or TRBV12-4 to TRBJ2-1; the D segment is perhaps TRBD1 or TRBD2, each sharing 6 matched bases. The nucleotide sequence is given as TGTGCCAGCAGCCCAGTTTGGGGGGCTAGTGACAATGAGCAGTTCTTC. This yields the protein CASSPVWGASDNEQFF.